One sample yielded the 13 T cell receptor beta chains listed below, sequenced in a study of cytomegalovirus exposure and HLA in healthy donors. The table came from immunoSEQ multiplex PCR; TCRdb's copy has only in-frame clones and leaves some out. The table lists roughly 56,000 clones, 80% to 90% of them singletons, with around 16% in the top ten. What was sequenced was PBMCs. These receptor sequences come from a woman younger than 35 in good health and CMV-seronegative.

V usage is TRBV6-1 and J usage is TRBJ2-3, with D perhaps TRBD2 (6 bases). The length of the CDR3 is 14 residues. With 2 bases removed from V and 6 bases from J, the gap between germline ends came to 12 bases. Germline CDR1 and CDR2: MNHNS and SASEGT. This CDR3 is CASSERPEGDTQYF. In DNA, the CDR3 is TGTGCCAGCAGTGAAAGGCCGGAGGGGGATACGCAGTATTTT.

J is TRBJ2-1 and V is TRBV19; possible D gene TRBD1, 5 bases. The CDR3 runs 13 residues. Trimming stripped 5 bases from V and 4 bases from J, with 9 bases between. CDR1 and CDR2 (germline): LNHDA, SQIVND (reference sequence). CDR3 nucleotides: TGTGCCAGTAGTTTACGACAGTACAATGAGCAGTTCTTC. Amino acid sequence: CASSLRQYNEQFF.

In this sample, this clone turned up once. The chain employs TRBV6-6 and TRBJ2-5; D call uncertain. V was trimmed by 4 bases and J by 2 bases, leaving 5 bases between them. Germline V CDR1 and CDR2: MNHNY, SVGAGI (reference sequence). This CDR3 has 12 residues. The CDR3 nucleotides read TGTGCCAGCAGTTTGAGACAAGAGACCCAGTACTTC. Protein product: CASSLRQETQYF.

The gene calls are TRBV5-4 and TRBJ1-1, with D possibly TRBD1 on 5 matching bases. This CDR3 comprises 13 residues. CDR1 is SGHNT and CDR2 is YYREEE in the germline V gene (reference sequence). Trimming shortened V by 4 bases and J by 1 base, and 8 bases separated the two germline ends. Here the CDR3 reads CASSRTGNTEAFF. Written as DNA, the CDR3 is TGTGCCAGCAGCCGCACAGGGAACACTGAAGCTTTCTTT.

The V call is TRBV9, the J call TRBJ1-1; 8 bases align to TRBD1. The CDR3 runs 15 residues. Per the germline V gene, CDR1 is SGDLS and CDR2 is YYNGEE. V lost 0 bases, J lost 2 bases, and 3 bases stayed unmatched. CDR3 amino acids: CASSVGDRSNTEAFF. In DNA, the CDR3 is TGTGCCAGCAGCGTAGGGGACAGGAGTAACACTGAAGCTTTCTTT.

This clone was seen once. This sequence joins TRBV30 and TRBJ1-2; D might be TRBD1 (5 bases). From germline, CDR1 is GTSNPN and CDR2 SVGIG (reference sequence). This CDR3 contains 17 residues. Trimming took off 3 bases at V and 3 bases at J, with 23 bases between the two ends. The CDR3 DNA follows: TGTGCCTGGAGCCCTTTGATTCTCGGGAGAGGGGACTATGGCTACACCTTC. Its protein is CAWSPLILGRGDYGYTF.

This rearrangement joins TRBV29-1 to TRBJ2-1, with TRBD2 matching over 8 bases. Trimming cost V 4 bases and J 3 bases; bases outside gene matches: 14. CDR3 length equals 17 residues. Per the germline V gene, CDR1 is SQVTM and CDR2 is ANQGSEA. The CDR3 reads CSVARGGVAAYYNEQFF. CDR3 nucleotides: TGCAGCGTTGCCCGGGGGGGGGTAGCGGCCTACTACAATGAGCAGTTCTTC.

This sequence joins TRBV2 and TRBJ2-2; D might be TRBD1 (6 bases). Germline CDR1 SNHLY, CDR2 FYNNEI. With 6 bases removed from V and 7 bases from J, the gap between germline ends came to 18 bases. CDR3 length: 15 amino acids. The CDR3 region is CASRRTDPGYGELFF. The CDR3 bases are TGTGCCAGCAGGCGGACAGATCCGGGGTACGGGGAGCTGTTTTTT. The full variable domain, rest sourced from reference TRBV2 and TRBJ2-2, is EPEVTQTPSHQVTQMGQEVILRCVPISNHLYFYWYRQILGQKVEFLVSFYNNEISEKSEIFDDQFSVERPDGSNFTLKIRSTKLEDSAMYFCASRRTDPGYGELFFGEGSRLTVL.

This chain joins TRBV19 and TRBJ2-1, with TRBD2 matching over 9 bases. V lost 10 bases to trimming and J lost 0 bases; unmatched junction nucleotides: 22. The CDR3 is 20 residues long. CDR1 and CDR2 from the germline V gene are LNHDA and SQIVND (reference sequence). The CDR3 is CATGGRSSGSVRSSYNEQFF. CDR3 in DNA: TGTGCCACAGGGGGTCGGAGTAGCGGGAGTGTCCGTTCCTCCTACAATGAGCAGTTCTTC. The full variable domain, rest sourced from reference TRBV19 and TRBJ2-1, is DGGITQSPKYLFRKEGQNVTLSCEQNLNHDAMYWYRQDPGQGLRLIYYSQIVNDFQKGDIAEGYSVSREKKESFPLTVTSAQKNPTAFYLCATGGRSSGSVRSSYNEQFFGPGTRLTVL.

The CDR3 region is CASSPLAGAYNEQFF. CDR3 bases: TGTGCCAGCAGCCCCCTAGCGGGAGCTTACAATGAGCAGTTCTTC. This sequence joins TRBV5-4 and TRBJ2-1, with 10 bases lining up with TRBD2. After removal of 4 bases from V and 4 bases from J, the junction contained 5 bases not matched to a gene. This CDR3 comprises 15 residues. CDR1 is SGHNT and CDR2 is YYREEE in the germline V gene (reference sequence).

The CDR3 loop is CASSVAVGGQGETQYF. The DNA for the CDR3 is TGTGCCAGCAGCGTAGCCGTGGGGGGGCAGGGGGAGACCCAGTACTTC. The genes are TRBV9 and TRBJ2-5, with D perhaps matching TRBD2 (7 bases). This CDR3 region has 16 residues. V was cut by 0 bases and J by 5 bases, with 17 bases left in between. CDR1 is SGDLS, CDR2 YYNGEE, per germline.

V usage is TRBV25-1 and J usage is TRBJ2-7; possible D gene TRBD2, 6 bases. CDR1 MGHDK and CDR2 SYGVNS come from the germline V gene. The CDR3 spans 13 residues. Trimming pared 7 bases from V and 0 bases from J, leaving 10 bases between. CDR3 protein: CASMDGGSYEQYF. CDR3 bases: TGTGCCAGCATGGACGGGGGCTCCTACGAGCAGTACTTC.

The gene calls are TRBV9 and TRBJ2-5; D not certain. The germline CDR1 and CDR2 sequences are SGDLS and YYNGEE. This CDR3 is built from 14 residues. The ends were cut back, 0 bases at V and 5 bases at J, with 11 bases in the middle. The CDR3 DNA reads as TGTGCCAGCAGCGTAGACTTAACCTGGGAGACCCAGTACTTC. As protein: CASSVDLTWETQYF. The variable domain in full, with the rest retrieved from reference TRBV9 and TRBJ2-5, is DSGVTQTPKHLITATGQRVTLRCSPRSGDLSVYWYQQSLDQGLQFLIQYYNGEERAKGNILERFSAQQFPDLHSELNLSSLELGDSALYFCASSVDLTWETQYFGPGTRLLVL.